Following are 8 T cell receptor beta chains from one sample sequenced in a study of TIL therapy for anti-PD-1-resistant metastatic lung cancer (dated by TCRdb to about 2021). The time point label here, explained by the study, means: pre-treatment sample, taken before nivolumab and TIL therapy. Using bias-controlled multiplex PCR with the immunoSEQ v3 hsTCRB kit, the TCR beta CDR3 regions were amplified from genomic DNA. TCRdb retrieved this table from immuneACCESS and kept in-frame rearrangements only. Not all clones are present; in checked studies, unresolved V genes account for under half, and no reason is known for the remainder. A total of tens of thousands of clones appear in this sample, 60% to 80% of them only once. Of the sample, about 2% falls within the top ten clones. The sample consisted of blood, taken at baseline. Receptors were obtained from a person aged 30 to 80 with non-small cell lung cancer.

The V call is TRBV6-5, the J call TRBJ1-5, with D unclear. Germline-derived CDR1 and CDR2 are MNHEY and SVGAGI. The V gene lost 5 bases and the J gene lost 4 bases, with 9 bases spanning the gap. The CDR3 consists of 13 residues. The DNA of the CDR3 is TGTGCCAGCAGTCCTACGATTAATCAGCCCCAGCATTTT. Its protein is CASSPTINQPQHF.

In its sample, this clone was seen once. The chain carries TRBV5-1 and TRBJ1-6; D gene unclear. The V end was cut by 6 bases, the J end by 4 bases, with 11 bases between. This CDR3 comprises 14 residues. Germline CDR1 SGHRS, CDR2 YFSETQ. Written as DNA, the CDR3 is TGCGCCAGCAATCTCGGGGAGTATAATTCACCCCTCCACTTT. Its protein product is CASNLGEYNSPLHF.

The chain uses TRBV6-5 and TRBJ2-1; D might be TRBD2 (6 bases). Trimming took 4 bases from V and 10 from J, leaving 11 bases between them. Per germline, CDR1 MNHEY and CDR2 SVGAGI. The CDR3 has 12 amino acids. The CDR3 protein is CASSSRDFEQFF. The DNA for the CDR3 is TGTGCCAGCAGTTCGCGGGACTTCGAGCAGTTCTTC.

V and J are TRBV5-6 and TRBJ2-1; D remains ambiguous. Germline V CDR1 and CDR2: SGHDT, YYEEEE. The germline V and J ends were trimmed by 1 base and 7 bases, with 3 bases remaining between them. This CDR3 comprises 11 residues. The CDR3 spells CASSLRNEQFF. The CDR3 DNA is TGTGCCAGCAGCTTGAGGAATGAGCAGTTCTTC.

This clone ranks as medium-sized. The chain is built from TRBV5-1 and TRBJ2-5; D is possibly TRBD1 (5 bases). CDR1 and CDR2 from the germline V gene are SGHRS and YFSETQ. The V end was cut by 1 base, the J end by 5 bases, with 9 bases between. The CDR3 totals 13 residues. The CDR3 reads CASSLQGSETQYF. Here the CDR3 DNA reads TGCGCCAGCAGCTTGCAGGGATCTGAGACCCAGTACTTC.

The chain joins TRBV7-9 to TRBJ1-2, with D perhaps matching TRBD1 (6 bases). This CDR3 is built from 14 residues. V lost 4 bases to trimming and J lost 6 bases, with 15 bases between them. From germline, CDR1 is SEHNR and CDR2 FQNEAQ (reference sequence). The CDR3 protein is CASSSNREPNGYTF. In DNA form, the CDR3 reads TGTGCCAGCAGCTCGAACAGGGAACCCAATGGCTACACCTTC.

The rearrangement uses TRBV5-4 and TRBJ2-6; D unclear. V gave up 0 bases and J gave up 0 bases, with 10 bases separating them. This CDR3 spans 17 amino acids. Germline CDR1 reads SGHNT; CDR2 reads YYREEE (reference sequence). CDR3 sequence: CASSLDGSLSGANVLTF. The CDR3 DNA follows: TGTGCCAGCAGCTTGGACGGTTCCCTCTCTGGGGCCAACGTCCTGACTTTC.

This chain joins TRBV6-6 and TRBJ1-4, with a possible D match to TRBD1 (6 bases). The CDR3 runs to 16 residues. Germline values: CDR1 MNHNY, CDR2 SVGAGI (reference sequence). The V and J ends lost 4 bases and 1 base respectively, with 13 bases between them. The chain's CDR3 is CASSSSIQGTNEKLFF. Here the CDR3 DNA reads TGTGCCAGCAGTTCCTCCATACAGGGAACTAATGAAAAACTGTTTTTT.